This T cell receptor beta chain derives from a study of cytomegalovirus exposure and HLA in healthy donors. With 60 Vbeta and 13 Jbeta primers, the PCR was carried out. The data were produced by immunoSEQ multiplex PCR, yet TCRdb's version contains in-frame clones alone and is incomplete. This table holds around 65,000 clones, roughly two thirds found once. This CDR3 is 15 amino acids long. Germline CDR1 is MNHEY and CDR2 is SMNVEV (reference sequence). Trimming removed 2 bases at V and 0 bases at J, with 11 bases between. This clone was detected a few times. The source of this sequence is a young man in good health and CMV-seronegative. Sequencing was performed on PBMCs. The V call is TRBV27, the J call TRBJ2-7, with D uncertain. The CDR3 DNA is TGTGCCAGCAGTTTAGGTGGAGTCGGCTCCTACGAGCAGTACTTC. This sequence encodes CASSLGGVGSYEQYF.